This TCR beta chain emerged from a study of blood T cell repertoires in COVID-19. Across the study: Some COVID-19 samples were acute and others convalescent; all came from the United States, Italy and Spain.

Enrolled during active infection, Seattle patients were then followed longitudinally. Germline values: CDR1 LNHDA, CDR2 SQIVND (reference sequence). This CDR3 spans 15 amino acids. The V segment lost 3 bases and the J segment 5 bases; nucleotides outside the gene matches: 7. Authors' analysis steps: Reference gene primer amplification in the assay estimated nucleated cell counts. The repertoire was sequenced with immunoSEQ multiplex PCR; TCRdb's copy has only in-frame clones and lacks some. That table supplies the V and J calls and clone size; D and trimming were determined from the DNA. The data show fewer than 350,000 clones, roughly nine tenths seen once.

Sequencing was carried out using peripheral blood. This TCR came from a woman aged 30 to 39 with COVID-19, enrolled during active disease. The genes are TRBV19 and TRBJ2-1, with 7 bases lining up with TRBD1. As DNA, the CDR3 is TGTGCCAGTAGTATCCGACAGGGCCCGGACAATGAGCAGTTCTTC. Protein sequence: CASSIRQGPDNEQFF.